This TCR beta chain was found in a study of T cell responses to AZD1222 COVID-19 vaccine. As to this clone: Its cognate antigen is unknown.

Profiling relied on immunoSEQ multiplex PCR, and the TCRdb table lists in-frame clones only, not all of them. Of 150,000 to 200,000 clones detected, roughly nine tenths appear once; the ten largest clones hold roughly 0.98%. With V trimmed by 1 base and J by 4 bases, 4 bases remained unmatched. This CDR3 region has 15 residues. Germline V gene data show CDR1 as MGHRA and CDR2 as YSYEKL. The study's findings and limits: After the peak T cell response, and only then, were repertoires sampled. Clonal diversity was possibly underestimated; the donors were predominantly white British and more often female. Unmutated variant regions reportedly attract nearly half of all spike-specific TCRs. Elevations in Spike-specific TCR breadth and depth followed administration of two AZD1222 doses.

The clonotype was recovered from an adult who received the AZD1222 COVID-19 vaccine. The chain links TRBV4-1 to TRBJ1-1, with 9 bases identical to TRBD1. This material consisted of peripheral blood, taken 28 days after the second AZD1222 dose. The CDR3 DNA follows: TGCGCCAGCAGCCAAGTACAGGGGGCCGGCACTGAAGCTTTCTTT. This encodes CASSQVQGAGTEAFF.